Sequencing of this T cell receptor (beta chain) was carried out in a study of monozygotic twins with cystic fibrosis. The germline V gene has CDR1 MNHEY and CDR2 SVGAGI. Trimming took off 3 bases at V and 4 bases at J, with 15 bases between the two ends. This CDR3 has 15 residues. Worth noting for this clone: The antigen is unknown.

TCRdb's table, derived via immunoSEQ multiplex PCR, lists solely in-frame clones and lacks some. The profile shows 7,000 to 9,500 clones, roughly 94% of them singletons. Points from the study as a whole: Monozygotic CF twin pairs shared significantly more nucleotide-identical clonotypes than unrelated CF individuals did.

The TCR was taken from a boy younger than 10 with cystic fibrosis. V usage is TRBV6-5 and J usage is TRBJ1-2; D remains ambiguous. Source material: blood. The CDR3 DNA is TGTGCCAGCAGTTATATGGGGAGTGGAAGCTATGGCTACACCTTC. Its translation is CASSYMGSGSYGYTF.